The clone carrying this TCR beta chain was seen a handful of times. The antigen remains undetermined. This record belongs to a study of beta chain features in type 1 diabetes. Study in general: Patients looked much like healthy donors when it came to age, gender and cell yields. General study results and limits: TCRB CDR3s were moderately but significantly shorter in Type 1 diabetes patients in all four CD4+ subsets. Relative to healthy donors, patients appeared to have naive, central memory and Treg TCRB repertoires that were more similar.

The V end was cut by 4 bases, the J end by 4 bases, with 7 bases between. Germline CDR1 reads SGHDN; CDR2 reads FVKESK. The CDR3 is 13 amino acids. Sorted populations all had greater than 98% purity. What was sequenced were expressed TCRB transcripts, since all of the isolated RNA had been reverse transcribed. Repertoires were generated with immunoSEQ multiplex PCR, while TCRdb's copy carries only in-frame clones and drops some. The sample yields around 180,000 clones, about 8% seen once. The source of this sequence is a woman aged 40 to 49 with type 1 diabetes. Sequences were obtained from central memory CD4+ T cells from blood. The chain employs TRBV14 and TRBJ2-2; D uncertain. CDR3: CASSPPGTGELFF. Written as DNA, the CDR3 is TGTGCCAGCAGCCCCCCGGGCACCGGGGAGCTGTTTTTT.